These 3 T cell receptor beta chains originate from one sample sequenced in a study of regulatory T cells in long-lasting Graves disease. Construction of TCR beta libraries relied on iRepertoire HTBI primers and on Arm-PCR targeting CDR3 regions. One entry per CDR3 protein, called by TCRdb with MiXCR from the multiplex PCR reads. Of 650,000 to 850,000 distinct CDR3 sequences in the sample, around 30% were seen once. Described time point: persistent/refractory GD, antithyroid drugs over 5 years with positive TRAb. Following extraction of RNA from PBMCs, that RNA was used to make the TCR library. The source material was peripheral blood mononuclear cells (PBMCs), sampled when the disease was refractory, from a patient treated with antithyroid drugs. The source is a female donor with Graves disease.

This chain connects TRBV9 to TRBJ2-5; weak D call: TRBD1 (6 bases). This CDR3 has 14 amino acids. The germline V gene encodes CDR1 SGDLS and CDR2 YYNGEE. V was trimmed by 0 bases and J by 6 bases, leaving 12 bases between them. For the CDR3, the DNA is TGTGCCAGCAGCGTAGAGGTGGGGGCGAAGACCCAGTACTTC. This codes for CASSVEVGAKTQYF.

The DNA for the CDR3 is TGTGCCAGCAGCGGGGACAGGGGGCTTGAGGCCGGGGAGCTGTTTTTT. Amino acids: CASSGDRGLEAGELFF. This rearrangement joins TRBV12-3 or TRBV12-4 to TRBJ2-2, with 12 nucleotides matching TRBD1. This CDR3 contains 16 residues. After removal of 6 bases from V and 6 bases from J, the junction contained 8 bases not matched to a gene.

This clonotype was recorded once. A much larger clone lies one base from this, so it may be a read error. The chain joins TRBV15 to TRBJ1-1; D is possibly TRBD1 (5 bases). The CDR3 contains 14 residues. Deletions cut 8 bases from V and 5 bases from J, with 18 bases between. Looked up from germline, CDR1 is LNHNV and CDR2 is YYDKDF (reference sequence). CDR3 protein: CATREDTSATEAFF. The CDR3 DNA follows: TGTGCCACCCGAGAGGACACCTCGGCGACTGAAGCTTTCTTT.